This TCR beta chain was recorded in a study of brain T cells in children with intractable seizures. Findings and caveats of the study: Among the top 50 brain clones were public and private clonotypes.

Only cases whose brain tissue showed the highest T cell transcript signatures were sequenced. Patients received at least one anti-epileptic drug before surgery. By share of the sample, this clone is medium-sized. Its antigen is unknown. The germline V gene encodes CDR1 MDHEN and CDR2 SYDVKM. The CDR3 is 16 residues long. V was pared by 4 bases and J by 4 bases, with 9 bases of the junction left unmatched. This table comes from immunoSEQ multiplex PCR, and its TCRdb copy is limited to in-frame clones, with some not included. The sample has under 4,500 clones; about 78% are singletons. V gene TRBV28 combines with J gene TRBJ2-2, with 7 bases aligning to TRBD1. The sequencing here drew on resected brain tissue, taken at surgery. The TCR sequence derives from a girl aged 2 to 9 with Rasmussen encephalitis and intractable seizures. CDR3 in DNA: TGTGCCAGCAGTTACCGGGACAAGGGGGCCACCGGGGAGCTGTTTTTT. It yields the protein CASSYRDKGATGELFF.